What follows are 2 T cell receptor beta chains derived from one specimen sequenced in a study of T cell repertoires in cytomegalovirus infection. TCRdb re-derived calls from the reads in MiXCR, one entry per CDR3 protein. The table includes 310,000 or so distinct CDR3 sequences, about a quarter detected once. The material sequenced was PBMCs. These receptors originate from a human donor in good health (CMV status not recorded). Some clones in this sample may be carry-over from other donors' samples.

The chain carries TRBV20-1 and TRBJ2-2, with TRBD2 matching over 9 bases. CDR1 and CDR2 (germline): DFQATT, SNEGSKA (reference sequence). CDR3 length equals 18 residues. After removal of 0 bases from V and 0 bases from J, the junction contained 8 bases not matched to a gene. This CDR3 is CSARDRRASGTNTGELFF. CDR3 nucleotide sequence: TGCAGTGCTAGAGATAGGCGGGCTAGCGGGACGAACACCGGGGAGCTGTTTTTT.

Many counts were recorded for this clonotype. The chain uses TRBV7-2 and TRBJ2-3, with 11 bases matching TRBD2. The V and J ends lost 4 bases and 2 bases, in that order; junction bases with no gene match: 11. The length of the CDR3 is 18 residues. Germline CDR1 is SGHTA and CDR2 is FQGNSA. The CDR3 DNA reads TGTGCCAGCAGCTCCCCACGGGTAGCGGGAGGGCCCACAGATACGCAGTATTTT. Protein: CASSSPRVAGGPTDTQYF.